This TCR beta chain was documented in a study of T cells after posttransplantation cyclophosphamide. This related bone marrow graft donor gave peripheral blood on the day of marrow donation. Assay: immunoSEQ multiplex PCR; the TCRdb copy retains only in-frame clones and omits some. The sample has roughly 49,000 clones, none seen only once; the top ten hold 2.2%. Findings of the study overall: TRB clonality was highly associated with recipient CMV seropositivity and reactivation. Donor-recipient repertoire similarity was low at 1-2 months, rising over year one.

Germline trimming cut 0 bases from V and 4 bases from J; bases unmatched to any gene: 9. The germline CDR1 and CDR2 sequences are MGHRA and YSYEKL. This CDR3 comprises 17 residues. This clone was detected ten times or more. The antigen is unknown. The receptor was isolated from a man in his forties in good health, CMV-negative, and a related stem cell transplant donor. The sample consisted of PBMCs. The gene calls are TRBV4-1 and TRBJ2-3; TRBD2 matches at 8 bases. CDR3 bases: TGCGCCAGCAGCCAAGATCCCGGGAGGGTTTCCGCAGATACGCAGTATTTT. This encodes CASSQDPGRVSADTQYF.